A single sample is the source of the 29 T cell receptor beta chains below, sequenced in a study of CD8+ T cells in alopecia areata. Lesional scalp punch biopsies and peripheral blood came from alopecia areata patients. The sequencing template was cDNA reverse transcribed from extracted RNA. The protocol was immunoSEQ multiplex PCR, while the TCRdb copy is restricted to in-frame clones and leaves out a portion. The table records over 8,500 clones, approximately 70% of them present only once. The specimen was skin. The origin of the receptors is a human donor with alopecia areata.

The V and J genes are TRBV27 and TRBJ2-1, with 9 bases matching TRBD2. CDR3 length equals 15 residues. V lost 2 bases to trimming and J lost 3 bases; unmatched junction nucleotides: 2. CDR1 and CDR2 from the germline V gene are MNHEY and SMNVEV (reference sequence). CDR3 sequence reads: CASSLASGVYNEQFF. The CDR3 coding sequence is TGTGCCAGCAGTTTAGCTAGCGGGGTCTACAATGAGCAGTTCTTC.

This clone is labeled large (0.1 to 1%). DNA for the CDR3: TGTGCGTCGCGGCAGGGGCACCTTAAATTCCAAGAGACCCAGTACTTC. Its protein product is CASRQGHLKFQETQYF. This sequence joins TRBV28 and TRBJ2-5; D possibly corresponds to TRBD1 (6 bases). The germline V gene has CDR1 MDHEN and CDR2 SYDVKM. The CDR3 extends over 16 amino acids.

This clone appeared once. V usage is TRBV7-2 and J usage is TRBJ1-5; D call uncertain. Trimming stripped 5 bases from V and 4 bases from J, with 9 bases between. The CDR3 covers 13 residues. The germline gives CDR1 SGHTA, CDR2 FQGNSA. The CDR3 loop is CASSEARNQPQHF. The DNA of the CDR3 is TGTGCCAGCAGCGAAGCCAGAAATCAGCCCCAGCATTTT.

The CDR3 loop reads CASSLELATEAFF. The CDR3 bases are TGCGCCAGCAGCTTGGAGCTGGCCACTGAAGCTTTCTTT. The rearrangement uses TRBV5-1 and TRBJ1-1; D is uncertain. CDR1 SGHRS and CDR2 YFSETQ come from the germline V gene. V was shortened by 0 bases and J by 4 bases, with 7 bases between the two germline ends. The CDR3 runs to 13 residues. Full variable domain (remainder filled in from reference TRBV5-1 and TRBJ1-1): KAGVTQTPRYLIKTRGQQVTLSCSPISGHRSVSWYQQTPGQGLQFLFEYFSETQRNKGNFPGRFSGRQFSNSRSEMNVSTLELGDSALYLCASSLELATEAFFGQGTRLTVV.

Turning to this clone: A much larger clone is a single base away; this may be a read error. The chain links TRBV4-2 to TRBJ2-6; 11 positions agree with TRBD2. The CDR3 is 20 residues long. The V and J ends lost 1 base and 2 bases, in that order; junction bases with no gene match: 10. Germline loops: CDR1 LGHNA, CDR2 YNFKEQ. Written as DNA, the CDR3 is TGTGCCAGCAGCCAAGGGTTCCTAGCGGGAGGATCCCCTGGGGCCAACGTCCTGACTTTC. It encodes CASSQGFLAGGSPGANVLTF.

The chain uses TRBV7-8 and TRBJ2-1; TRBD2 aligns across 7 bases. The germline gives CDR1 SGHVS, CDR2 FQNEAQ. Unmatched junction bases numbered 10, after V lost 5 bases and J lost 0 bases. The CDR3 is 17 amino acids. The CDR3, as DNA: TGTGCCAGCAGCCAACGAGGACTAGTGAGCTCCTACAATGAGCAGTTCTTC. Its translation is CASSQRGLVSSYNEQFF.

The chain couples TRBV6-1 to TRBJ2-3; D is perhaps TRBD2 (6 bases). The CDR3 covers 14 residues. Between the trimmed V and J ends, which lost 6 bases and 8 bases, there was a span of 18 bases. The germline CDR1 and CDR2 sequences are MNHNS and SASEGT. In DNA form, the CDR3 reads TGTGCCAGCAGGGACTATTTAGGCTCCGCTACGCAGTATTTT. Encoded protein: CASRDYLGSATQYF.

The chain recombines TRBV13 with TRBJ2-7, with 8 bases that match TRBD2. Per the germline V gene, CDR1 is PRHDT and CDR2 is FYEKMQ (reference sequence). Losses at the gene ends were 5 bases for V and 6 bases for J; bases not matched to a gene: 6. The CDR3 loop spans 13 amino acids. In nucleotides, the CDR3 is TGTGCCAGCAGCCAGGGGACTAGTAGCGAGCAGTACTTC. Translation gives CASSQGTSSEQYF.

The rearrangement uses TRBV12-5 and TRBJ2-7; D uncertain. Deletions cut 9 bases from V and 0 bases from J, with 12 bases between. CDR1 is LGHNT, CDR2 FRNRAP, per germline. This CDR3 has 13 amino acids. CDR3: CASLLDTSYEQYF. The DNA for the CDR3 is TGTGCTAGCCTCCTAGACACCTCCTACGAGCAGTACTTC.

V gene TRBV2 combines with J gene TRBJ1-1, with D maybe TRBD1 (6 bases). This CDR3 has 11 residues. Germline values: CDR1 SNHLY, CDR2 FYNNEI. V lost 8 bases, J lost 11 bases, and 15 bases lay in between. In nucleotides, the CDR3 is TGTGCCAGCCTGTCAGGGGTAGGGGCTTTCTTT. This translates into CASLSGVGAFF.

The gene calls are TRBV6-5 and TRBJ2-7, with 7 bases lining up with TRBD2. The germline V gene has CDR1 MNHEY and CDR2 SVGAGI. V gave up 3 bases and J gave up 6 bases; unmatched junction bases: 11. The CDR3 has 15 residues. The CDR3 reads CASSYRADGGFEQYF. The CDR3 DNA reads as TGTGCCAGCAGTTATAGGGCTGACGGGGGGTTCGAGCAGTACTTC.

This chain joins TRBV5-1 and TRBJ2-3; TRBD2 matches at 7 bases. Germline CDR1 reads SGHRS; CDR2 reads YFSETQ. V shed 2 bases and J 2 bases; nucleotides not matched to a gene: 2. The CDR3 has 14 residues. CDR3 DNA sequence: TGCGCCAGCAGCTTTAGCGGGCACACAGATACGCAGTATTTT. Translated: CASSFSGHTDTQYF.

This rearrangement joins TRBV7-3 to TRBJ1-1; D may be TRBD1 (5 bases). The germline CDR1 and CDR2 sequences are SGHTA and FQGTGA. The V and J ends lost 0 bases and 7 bases respectively, with 15 bases between them. This CDR3 is built from 15 residues. The CDR3 nucleotides are TGTGCCAGCAGCTTAACGGGGGATTTACTCCGTGAAGCTTTCTTT. It codes for CASSLTGDLLREAFF.

The rearrangement uses TRBV27 and TRBJ2-7; D gene ambiguous. Germline CDR1 and CDR2: MNHEY and SMNVEV (reference sequence). The length of the CDR3 is 15 residues. V lost 2 bases and J lost 1, with 12 bases in between. Here the CDR3 DNA reads TGTGCCAGCAGTTTAGCAGGCAAAGTATCCTACGAGCAGTACTTC. This codes for CASSLAGKVSYEQYF.

This clone was detected only a few times. DNA of the CDR3: TGTGCCAGCAGCTGGACAGTTTCTGGGGCCAACGTCCTGACTTTC. Encoded protein: CASSWTVSGANVLTF. The chain links TRBV28 to TRBJ2-6; TRBD1 is a possible D gene (6 bases). Per the germline V gene, CDR1 is MDHEN and CDR2 is SYDVKM. This CDR3 spans 15 amino acids. Trimming shortened V by 6 bases and J by 1 base, and 10 bases separated the two germline ends.

The chain has TRBV4-1 and TRBJ2-2; possible D gene TRBD1, 6 bases. V gave up 0 bases and J gave up 4 bases, with 12 bases separating them. Germline-derived CDR1 and CDR2 are MGHRA and YSYEKL. This CDR3 comprises 16 residues. CDR3 sequence: CASSQDAGTFTGELFF. In DNA, the CDR3 is TGCGCCAGCAGCCAAGACGCCGGGACATTCACCGGGGAGCTGTTTTTT.

The chain joins TRBV7-9 to TRBJ2-5; 8 bases line up with TRBD1. The CDR3 covers 17 residues. From germline, CDR1 is SEHNR and CDR2 FQNEAQ (reference sequence). With 3 bases clipped from V and 3 bases from J, the junction kept 12 bases outside the gene matches. CDR3 loop: CASSFGFGQGTKETQYF. The CDR3 DNA sequence: TGTGCCAGCAGCTTTGGATTCGGACAGGGAACTAAAGAGACCCAGTACTTC.

This clone has only a few counts. The chain has TRBV14 and TRBJ2-3, with TRBD2 matching over 9 bases. This CDR3 is 15 amino acids long. CDR1 and CDR2 (germline): SGHDN, FVKESK. V was clipped by 3 bases and J by 3 bases; unmatched bases: 4. The CDR3 nucleotides are TGTGCCAGCAGCCAGACGAGCGGGGGGACAGATACGCAGTATTTT. It specifies CASSQTSGGTDTQYF.

This clone showed up just once. The chain combines TRBV5-1 with TRBJ2-3; perhaps TRBD1 as D (5 bases). V dropped 0 bases and J dropped 4 bases, with 12 bases sitting between them. From germline, CDR1 is SGHRS and CDR2 YFSETQ. This CDR3 comprises 15 residues. The DNA for the CDR3 is TGCGCCAGCAGCTTGGAGGGGAAGGGCGCAGATACGCAGTATTTT. This gives the protein CASSLEGKGADTQYF.

V and J are TRBV5-4 and TRBJ2-7; 9 nucleotides line up with TRBD2. J gave up 0 bases and V 4 bases, and 5 bases lay outside the gene matches. The CDR3 sequence is 15 residues long. CDR1 SGHNT and CDR2 YYREEE come from the germline V gene (reference sequence). The CDR3 DNA follows: TGTGCCAGCAGCGGAACTAGCGGGCTCTCCTACGAGCAGTACTTC. Its translation: CASSGTSGLSYEQYF.

The chain carries TRBV19 and TRBJ1-5, with D maybe TRBD1 (6 bases). Trimming cost V 5 bases and J 3 bases, with 14 bases left between them. The germline gives CDR1 LNHDA, CDR2 SQIVND (reference sequence). This CDR3 comprises 15 residues. The chain's CDR3 is CASSPRGHHNQPQHF. For the CDR3, the DNA is TGTGCCAGTAGTCCGCGGGGGCATCACAATCAGCCCCAGCATTTT. The variable domain in full, completed from reference TRBV19 and TRBJ1-5, reads DGGITQSPKYLFRKEGQNVTLSCEQNLNHDAMYWYRQDPGQGLRLIYYSQIVNDFQKGDIAEGYSVSREKKESFPLTVTSAQKNPTAFYLCASSPRGHHNQPQHFGDGTRLSIL.

The CDR3 is CASSVQDTYEQYF. The DNA of the CDR3 is TGTGCCAGCAGCGTACAGGATACCTACGAGCAGTACTTC. The chain carries TRBV7-2 and TRBJ2-7, with TRBD1 as a possible D gene (5 bases). Trimming shortened V by 5 bases and J by 2 bases, and 10 bases separated the two germline ends. This CDR3 has 13 residues. The germline CDR1 and CDR2 sequences are SGHTA and FQGNSA.

The V gene is TRBV27, the J gene TRBJ1-2; D unresolved. The CDR3 sequence is 13 residues long. The V and J ends lost 4 bases and 8 bases respectively, with 14 bases between them. Germline values: CDR1 MNHEY, CDR2 SMNVEV (reference sequence). The CDR3 here is CASSYELGRGYTF. In nucleotides, the CDR3 is TGTGCCAGCAGTTATGAACTGGGTAGAGGCTACACCTTC.

The rearrangement links TRBV4-3 to TRBJ2-5; D is possibly TRBD2 (5 bases). V was pared by 0 bases and J by 8 bases, with 10 bases between. The CDR3 consists of 13 residues. The germline gives CDR1 LGHNA, CDR2 YSLEER. CDR3 bases: TGCGCCAGCAGCCAAGAGCTTCGGGGTACCCAGTACTTC. Its protein product is CASSQELRGTQYF.

The genes are TRBV18 and TRBJ2-7; D remains unclear. This CDR3 comprises 14 residues. Germline V gene data show CDR1 as KGHSH and CDR2 as LQKENI. V was cut by 0 bases and J by 2 bases, with 8 bases left in between. CDR3 sequence reads: CASSPPGLTYEQYF. As DNA, the CDR3 is TGTGCCAGCTCACCACCGGGGTTAACCTACGAGCAGTACTTC. Complete variable domain (other parts from reference TRBV18 and TRBJ2-7): NAGVMQNPRHLVRRRGQEARLRCSPMKGHSHVYWYRQLPEEGLKFMVYLQKENIIDESGMPKERFSAEFPKEGPSILRIQQVVRGDSAAYFCASSPPGLTYEQYFGPGTRLTVT.

A word on this clone: Sequence at one end of the junction differs from germline and may be a read error. The chain recombines TRBV29-1 with TRBJ1-2; D is unclear. The CDR3 has 12 amino acids. CDR1 is SQVTM and CDR2 is ANQGSEA in the germline V gene. The CDR3: CRVEDRIYGYTF. DNA for the CDR3: TGCAGGGTTGAAGATCGGATTTATGGCTACACCTTC.

This sequence joins TRBV11-1 and TRBJ2-7; TRBD1 or TRBD2 may be the D gene (6 bases each). Trimming shortened V by 2 bases and J by 2 bases, and 10 bases separated the two germline ends. The length of the CDR3 is 14 residues. The germline gives CDR1 SGHAT, CDR2 FQDESV (reference sequence). CDR3 amino acids: CASSLRGATYEQYF. The CDR3 coding sequence is TGTGCCAGCAGCTTAAGGGGGGCTACCTACGAGCAGTACTTC. The variable domain in full, with the rest retrieved from reference TRBV11-1 and TRBJ2-7, is EAEVAQSPRYKITEKSQAVAFWCDPISGHATLYWYRQILGQGPELLVQFQDESVVDDSQLPKDRFSAERLKGVDSTLKIQPAELGDSAMYLCASSLRGATYEQYFGPGTRLTVT.

The CDR3: CASSFGGTIAYEQYF. CDR3 sequence (DNA): TGTGCCAGCAGCTTTGGTGGGACAATCGCCTACGAGCAGTACTTC. The chain links TRBV11-1 to TRBJ2-7; TRBD1 might be the D (6 bases). The V end lost 3 bases, the J end lost 2 bases, and 14 bases lay between the germline ends. Germline assignment: CDR1 SGHAT and CDR2 FQDESV (reference sequence). The CDR3 runs 15 residues. Using reference TRBV11-1 and TRBJ2-7 for the parts outside the CDR3, the full variable domain is EAEVAQSPRYKITEKSQAVAFWCDPISGHATLYWYRQILGQGPELLVQFQDESVVDDSQLPKDRFSAERLKGVDSTLKIQPAELGDSAMYLCASSFGGTIAYEQYFGPGTRLTVT.

V usage is TRBV4-2 and J usage is TRBJ2-2; 7 bases map to TRBD2. Per germline, CDR1 LGHNA and CDR2 YNFKEQ. The length of the CDR3 is 15 residues. J lost 7 bases, V lost 4 bases, and 9 bases had no gene match. This CDR3 reads CASSPWGTTIGELFF. The CDR3 nucleotides are TGTGCCAGCAGCCCTTGGGGGACTACTATCGGGGAGCTGTTTTTT.